This entry lists 30 T cell receptor beta chains sequenced from one sample in a study of blood T cell repertoires in COVID-19. Data came from immunoSEQ multiplex PCR; TCRdb stores just in-frame clones and leaves some out. The table includes some 200,000 clones, roughly 94% detected once. Sequencing was performed on peripheral blood. All receptors come from a man aged 30 to 39 with COVID-19, enrolled during active disease.

The chain is built from TRBV5-1 and TRBJ1-2; D possibly corresponds to TRBD1 (5 bases). The CDR3 is 15 amino acids. Germline CDR1 SGHRS, CDR2 YFSETQ. The ends were cut back, 3 bases at V and 4 bases at J, with 16 bases in the middle. The CDR3 here is CASSYDGGESYGYTF. The CDR3 coding sequence is TGCGCCAGCAGCTACGACGGGGGAGAGAGCTATGGCTACACCTTC.

The rearrangement links TRBV3-1 (or the pseudogene TRBV3-2) to TRBJ2-5, with D tentatively TRBD2 (6 bases). Germline values: CDR1 LGHDT, CDR2 YNNKEL (reference sequence). The CDR3 contains 19 residues. Trimming shortened V by 3 bases and J by 5 bases, and 28 bases separated the two germline ends. The CDR3 DNA sequence: TGTGCCAGCAGCCAGATATTATCGTTCGATAGCGGTTCGGGGGAGACCCAGTACTTC. Translating gives CASSQILSFDSGSGETQYF.

The chain is built from TRBV7-2 and TRBJ2-7; D might be TRBD1 (5 bases). Germline lookup yields CDR1 SGHTA and CDR2 FQGNSA. This CDR3 has 14 residues. Trimming took off 1 base at V and 2 bases at J, with 9 bases between the two ends. CDR3 nucleotides: TGTGCCAGCAGCTTAGATGACAGAACCTACGAGCAGTACTTC. Amino acids: CASSLDDRTYEQYF.

The V call is TRBV30, the J call TRBJ1-2, with TRBD1 identical over 11 bases. V trimming: 5 bases; J trimming: 3 bases; junction bases outside the gene matches: 5. Per germline, CDR1 GTSNPN and CDR2 SVGIG (reference sequence). This CDR3 contains 14 residues. CDR3 bases: TGTGCCTGGCTCGGGACAGGGGGAGACTATGGCTACACCTTC. Its protein is CAWLGTGGDYGYTF.

The rearrangement joins TRBV4-1 to TRBJ2-1; 12 bases map to TRBD2. V gave up 0 bases and J gave up 0 bases; unmatched junction bases: 15. The CDR3 loop spans 22 amino acids. Looked up from germline, CDR1 is MGHRA and CDR2 is YSYEKL. This CDR3 is CASSQELYASGGAPSSYNEQFF. The CDR3 DNA is TGCGCCAGCAGCCAAGAGTTGTATGCTAGCGGGGGGGCGCCGAGCTCCTACAATGAGCAGTTCTTC.

The rearrangement links TRBV24-1 to TRBJ2-1; D perhaps matches TRBD1 (5 bases). CDR1 KGHDR and CDR2 SFDVKD come from the germline V gene. The V and J ends lost 4 bases and 7 bases respectively, with 10 bases between them. This CDR3 comprises 13 residues. The CDR3 reads CATSDVRQNEQFF. DNA of the CDR3: TGTGCCACCAGTGACGTACGACAGAATGAGCAGTTCTTC.

The chain has TRBV29-1 and TRBJ2-2, with TRBD1 matching 7 bases. This CDR3 has 14 residues. Unmatched junction bases numbered 8, after V lost 6 bases and J lost 4 bases. The germline gives CDR1 SQVTM, CDR2 ANQGSEA. The CDR3 loop is CSVRDRSPTGELFF. The CDR3 DNA follows: TGCAGCGTCCGGGACAGATCACCCACCGGGGAGCTGTTTTTT.

The V gene is TRBV11-2, the J gene TRBJ1-2; 7 bases are a match to TRBD1. CDR1 and CDR2 from the germline V gene are SGHAT and FQNNGV. V shed 5 bases, J shed 7 bases, and the junction held 10 bases outside the gene matches. The CDR3 is 14 residues long. The CDR3 DNA reads as TGTGCCAGCAGCATACAGGGGAGCTCCGGTGGCTACACCTTC. Translated, it gives CASSIQGSSGGYTF.

This clone was found once. This chain uses TRBV7-9 with TRBJ1-1; 7 positions match TRBD1. Germline CDR1 SEHNR, CDR2 FQNEAQ (reference sequence). Trimming at V came to 3 bases and at J to 4 bases, leaving 11 bases not matched to a gene. CDR3 length equals 16 residues. The CDR3 nucleotides read TGTGCCAGCAGCTTCAGGGGAAAGACAGGGCGCACTGAAGCTTTCTTT. Translation gives CASSFRGKTGRTEAFF.

The chain has TRBV15 and TRBJ1-2; weak D call: TRBD1 (6 bases). V was shortened by 5 bases and J by 6 bases, with 16 bases between the two germline ends. Germline assignment: CDR1 LNHNV and CDR2 YYDKDF (reference sequence). The CDR3 consists of 14 residues. CDR3 DNA: TGTGCCACCAGCGGTAGGGGGGGCTCGGATGGCTACACCTTC. Translation: CATSGRGGSDGYTF.

The chain combines TRBV3-1 (or the pseudogene TRBV3-2) with TRBJ2-2, with a weak D call TRBD2 (5 bases). CDR1 and CDR2 (germline): LGHDT, YNNKEL (reference sequence). The CDR3 consists of 16 residues. V was pared by 3 bases and J by 2 bases, with 13 bases between. CDR3 protein: CASSQYGGSNTGELFF. For the CDR3, the DNA is TGTGCCAGCAGCCAGTACGGCGGGTCCAACACCGGGGAGCTGTTTTTT.

The V and J genes are TRBV30 and TRBJ1-1, with D unresolved. The germline V gene has CDR1 GTSNPN and CDR2 SVGIG (reference sequence). CDR3 size: 12 residues. Trimming cost V 2 bases and J 6 bases, with 10 bases left between them. As DNA, the CDR3 is TGTGCCTGGAGTCCCCAGGTCGCTGAAGCTTTCTTT. Its translation: CAWSPQVAEAFF.

The chain recombines TRBV11-2 with TRBJ2-1, with a weak D call TRBD1 (6 bases). The CDR3 has 18 amino acids. Trimming left V 0 bases short and J 8 bases short, with 23 bases between. The germline CDR1 and CDR2 sequences are SGHAT and FQNNGV. The CDR3 nucleotides are TGTGCCAGCAGCTTAGAGTTCAGTATGGCAGGGAAGGGGGATGAGCAGTTCTTC. It codes for CASSLEFSMAGKGDEQFF.

The V call is TRBV19, the J call TRBJ1-5; weak D call: TRBD1 (5 bases). The V end was cut by 6 bases, the J end by 0 bases, with 12 bases between. The length of the CDR3 is 15 residues. The V gene's germline CDR1 is LNHDA and CDR2 SQIVND (reference sequence). The CDR3 spells CASRLTDYSNQPQHF. In DNA form, the CDR3 reads TGTGCCAGTAGATTGACAGATTATAGCAATCAGCCCCAGCATTTT.

The chain combines TRBV19 with TRBJ2-1, with D hard to call. This CDR3 comprises 17 residues. Germline V gives CDR1 LNHDA, CDR2 SQIVND (reference sequence). V was shortened by 3 bases and J by 0 bases, with 15 bases between the two germline ends. The CDR3, as DNA: TGTGCCAGTAGTATCGACACCTCCTTTAGCTCCTACAATGAGCAGTTCTTC. Its protein is CASSIDTSFSSYNEQFF.

The chain combines TRBV6-5 with TRBJ2-1; possibly TRBD1 for D (5 bases). Per germline, CDR1 MNHEY and CDR2 SVGAGI. This CDR3 contains 15 residues. The V end was cut by 2 bases, the J end by 3 bases, with 11 bases between. The DNA of the CDR3 is TGTGCCAGCAGTTACGAACAGGCCTACTACAATGAGCAGTTCTTC. Residues: CASSYEQAYYNEQFF.

In DNA, the CDR3 is TGTGCCAGCAGCCAAGATCCAGGGCGCGGCTACACCTTC. Its translation is CASSQDPGRGYTF. V and J are TRBV3-1 (or the pseudogene TRBV3-2) and TRBJ1-2; TRBD1 might be the D (5 bases). The length of the CDR3 is 13 residues. Trimming left V 0 bases short and J 8 bases short, with 10 bases between. CDR1 and CDR2 (germline): LGHDT, YNNKEL (reference sequence).

The chain employs TRBV5-1 and TRBJ2-3, with TRBD2 matching over 15 bases. The CDR3 consists of 18 residues. With V trimmed by 3 bases and J by 4 bases, 9 bases remained unmatched. Germline CDR1 reads SGHRS; CDR2 reads YFSETQ. As DNA, the CDR3 is TGCGCCAGCAGCTACGGACTAGCGGGGGGGTCTCAGGCAGATACGCAGTATTTT. It translates to CASSYGLAGGSQADTQYF. Combining the CDR3 with reference TRBV5-1 and TRBJ2-3 gives the whole variable domain KAGVTQTPRYLIKTRGQQVTLSCSPISGHRSVSWYQQTPGQGLQFLFEYFSETQRNKGNFPGRFSGRQFSNSRSEMNVSTLELGDSALYLCASSYGLAGGSQADTQYFGPGTRLTVL.

The chain is built from TRBV19 and TRBJ2-3, with 10 bases fitting TRBD2. Trimming cost V 4 bases and J 10 bases; bases outside gene matches: 20. The CDR3 runs 18 residues. Per germline, CDR1 LNHDA and CDR2 SQIVND (reference sequence). The CDR3 DNA sequence: TGTGCCAGTAGTACCGATGAAGGGGTAGCGGGGGGTCCAGTTTCGCAGTATTTT. This encodes CASSTDEGVAGGPVSQYF.

This clone has a handful of counts. The chain is built from TRBV6-2 or TRBV6-3 and TRBJ2-1; no reliable D call. The CDR3 runs to 13 residues. With 6 bases removed from V and 0 bases from J, the gap between germline ends came to 6 bases. Germline V gene lookup returns CDR1 MNHEY and CDR2 SVGEGT. This CDR3 reads CASSLSSYNEQFF. DNA of the CDR3: TGTGCCAGCAGCCTGAGCTCCTACAATGAGCAGTTCTTC.

The chain is built from TRBV2 and TRBJ2-7; 8 nucleotides line up with TRBD2. J lost 0 bases, V lost 3 bases, and 7 bases had no gene match. The CDR3 runs 16 residues. Germline CDR1 and CDR2: SNHLY and FYNNEI. The CDR3 is CASSDWVAGRSYEQYF. CDR3 coding DNA: TGTGCCAGCAGTGATTGGGTAGCGGGGCGCTCCTACGAGCAGTACTTC.

This chain uses TRBV28 with TRBJ1-1; 9 bases agree with TRBD1. Germline V lookup: CDR1 MDHEN, CDR2 SYDVKM. CDR3 length: 16 amino acids. V trimming: 6 bases; J trimming: 5 bases; junction bases outside the gene matches: 13. The CDR3 protein is CASRSGTGTLGTEAFF. The CDR3 nucleotides are TGTGCCAGCAGGTCCGGGACAGGGACCTTGGGGACTGAAGCTTTCTTT.

There are a few counts of this clone. This chain joins TRBV7-9 and TRBJ2-5; 8 nucleotides agree with TRBD1. Germline CDR1 reads SEHNR; CDR2 reads FQNEAQ (reference sequence). The CDR3 is made up of 16 amino acids. V was clipped by 5 bases and J by 4 bases; unmatched bases: 12. The CDR3 region has the DNA TGTGCCAGCAGCCCGTATGGACAGGGTTTACGAGAGACCCAGTACTTC. Protein sequence: CASSPYGQGLRETQYF.

The rearrangement links TRBV7-9 to TRBJ1-2; 8 positions agree with TRBD1. Germline assignment: CDR1 SEHNR and CDR2 FQNEAQ (reference sequence). The CDR3 contains 13 residues. V lost 5 bases, J lost 8 bases, and 7 bases stayed unmatched. CDR3 region: CASSHGQGGGYTF. The CDR3 coding sequence is TGTGCCAGCAGCCACGGACAGGGTGGAGGCTACACCTTC.

The rearrangement joins TRBV5-4 to TRBJ2-1, with 8 bases aligning to TRBD1. The CDR3 loop spans 16 amino acids. CDR1 and CDR2 from the germline V gene are SGHNT and YYREEE (reference sequence). V dropped 4 bases and J dropped 6; count of bases not matched to a gene: 12. The CDR3 region has the DNA TGTGCCAGCAGCGCTACCGGGACAGGAGGTGGCAATGAGCAGTTCTTC. Translating it yields CASSATGTGGGNEQFF.

The V gene is TRBV19, the J gene TRBJ1-5; D is ambiguous. The CDR3 contains 15 residues. V was pared by 1 base and J by 0 bases, with 7 bases between. CDR1 is LNHDA, CDR2 SQIVND, per germline (reference sequence). The CDR3 DNA is TGTGCCAGTAGTATAGGGGAGGCTAGCAATCAGCCCCAGCATTTT. This codes for CASSIGEASNQPQHF.

The rearrangement links TRBV29-1 to TRBJ1-2, with no clear D. Per germline, CDR1 SQVTM and CDR2 ANQGSEA. The length of the CDR3 is 13 residues. V lost 2 bases to trimming and J lost 4 bases, with 11 bases between them. Here the CDR3 reads CSVEKWFGYGYTF. CDR3 bases: TGCAGCGTTGAAAAGTGGTTCGGCTATGGCTACACCTTC.

This clone was observed a handful of times. The chain employs TRBV19 and TRBJ1-3; 8 nucleotides agree with TRBD1. Trimming removed 5 bases from V and 0 bases from J; junction bases left unmatched: 6. Germline V gene data show CDR1 as LNHDA and CDR2 as SQIVND (reference sequence). The CDR3 has 16 amino acids. The CDR3: CASSPRQGSSGNTIYF. CDR3 DNA sequence: TGTGCCAGTAGTCCCCGACAGGGGAGCTCTGGAAACACCATATATTTT.

This clone has only a few counts. The chain combines TRBV5-5 with TRBJ1-5; D is undetermined. V shed 4 bases and J shed 4 bases, with 9 bases lying between them. Germline values: CDR1 SGHKS, CDR2 YYEKEE (reference sequence). The CDR3 extends over 13 amino acids. CDR3 in amino acids: CASSPPENQPQHF. The CDR3 DNA sequence: TGTGCCAGCAGCCCGCCCGAGAATCAGCCCCAGCATTTT.

V is TRBV25-1 and J is TRBJ1-4; TRBD1 might be the D (5 bases). Germline lookup yields CDR1 MGHDK and CDR2 SYGVNS. The CDR3 runs 14 residues. V lost 3 bases and J lost 7, with 12 bases in between. The CDR3 loop reads CASSDGGGGEKLFF. The CDR3 DNA follows: TGTGCCAGCAGTGATGGCGGGGGGGGTGAAAAACTGTTTTTT.